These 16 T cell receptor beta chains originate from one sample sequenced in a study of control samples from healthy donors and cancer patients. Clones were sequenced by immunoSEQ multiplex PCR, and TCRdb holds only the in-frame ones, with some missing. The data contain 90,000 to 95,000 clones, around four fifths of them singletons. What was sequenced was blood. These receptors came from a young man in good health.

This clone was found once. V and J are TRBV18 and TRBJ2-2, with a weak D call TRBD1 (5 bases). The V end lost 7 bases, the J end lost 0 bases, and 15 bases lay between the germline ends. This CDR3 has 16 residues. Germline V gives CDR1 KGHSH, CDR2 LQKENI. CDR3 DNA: TGTGCCAGCTTACCCCGGACATCCGCGAACACCGGGGAGCTGTTTTTT. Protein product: CASLPRTSANTGELFF.

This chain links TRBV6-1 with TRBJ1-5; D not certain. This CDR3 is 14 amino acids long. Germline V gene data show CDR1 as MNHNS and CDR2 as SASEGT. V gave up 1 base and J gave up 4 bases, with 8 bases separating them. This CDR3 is CASSEGTENQPQHF. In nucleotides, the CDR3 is TGTGCCAGCAGTGAAGGTACGGAGAATCAGCCCCAGCATTTT.

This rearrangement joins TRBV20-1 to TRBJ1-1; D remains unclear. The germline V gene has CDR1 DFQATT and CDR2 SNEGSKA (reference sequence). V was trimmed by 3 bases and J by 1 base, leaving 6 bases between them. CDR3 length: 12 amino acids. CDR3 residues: CSASRTNTEAFF. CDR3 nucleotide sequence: TGCAGTGCTAGTAGGACGAACACTGAAGCTTTCTTT.

The CDR3 is CASSFQGQDTQYF. CDR3 coding DNA: TGTGCCAGCAGCTTCCAGGGCCAAGATACGCAGTATTTT. The chain links TRBV7-3 to TRBJ2-3; the D gene is possibly TRBD1 (5 bases). Trimming stripped 3 bases from V and 5 bases from J, with 9 bases between. The CDR3 is made up of 13 amino acids. Germline V gives CDR1 SGHTA, CDR2 FQGTGA. The full variable domain, in which reference TRBV7-3 and TRBJ2-3 provide the parts outside the CDR3, is GAGVSQTPSNKVTEKGKYVELRCDPISGHTALYWYRQSLGQGPEFLIYFQGTGAADDSGLPNDRFFAVRPEGSVSTLKIQRTERGDSAVYLCASSFQGQDTQYFGPGTRLTVL.

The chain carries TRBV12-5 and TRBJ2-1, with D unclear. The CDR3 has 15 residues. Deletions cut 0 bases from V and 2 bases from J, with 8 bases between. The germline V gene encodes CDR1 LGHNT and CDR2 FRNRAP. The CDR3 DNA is TGTGCTAGTGGTTTGGTTCCCATACCCTACAATGAGCAGTTCTTC. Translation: CASGLVPIPYNEQFF. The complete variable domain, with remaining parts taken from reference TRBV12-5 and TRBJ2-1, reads DARVTQTPRHKVTEMGQEVTMRCQPILGHNTVFWYRQTMMQGLELLAYFRNRAPLDDSGMPKDRFSAEMPDATLATLKIQPSEPRDSAVYFCASGLVPIPYNEQFFGPGTRLTVL.

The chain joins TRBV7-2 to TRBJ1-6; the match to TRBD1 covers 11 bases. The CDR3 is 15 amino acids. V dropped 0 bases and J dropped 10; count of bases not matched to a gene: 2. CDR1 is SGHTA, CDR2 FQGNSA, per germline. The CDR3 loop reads CASSLAGQGGSPLHF. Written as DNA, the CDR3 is TGTGCCAGCAGCTTAGCGGGACAGGGGGGATCACCCCTCCACTTT.

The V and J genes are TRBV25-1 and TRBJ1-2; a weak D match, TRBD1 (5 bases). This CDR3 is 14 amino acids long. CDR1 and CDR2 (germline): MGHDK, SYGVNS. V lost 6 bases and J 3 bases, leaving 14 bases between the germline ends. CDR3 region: CASRPNGGDYGYTF. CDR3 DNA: TGTGCCAGCAGGCCGAATGGGGGGGACTATGGCTACACCTTC.

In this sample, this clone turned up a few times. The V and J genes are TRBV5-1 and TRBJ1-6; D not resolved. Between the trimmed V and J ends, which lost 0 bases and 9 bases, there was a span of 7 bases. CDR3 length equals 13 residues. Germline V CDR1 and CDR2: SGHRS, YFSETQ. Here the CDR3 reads CASSLEGISPLHF. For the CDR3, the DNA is TGCGCCAGCAGCTTGGAAGGGATTTCACCCCTCCACTTT.

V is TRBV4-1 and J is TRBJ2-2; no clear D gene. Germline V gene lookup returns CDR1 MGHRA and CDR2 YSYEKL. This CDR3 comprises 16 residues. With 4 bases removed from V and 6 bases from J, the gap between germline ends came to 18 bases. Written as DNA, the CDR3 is TGCGCCAGCAGCCCCAGATTAGTAATATCACCCGGGGAGCTGTTTTTT. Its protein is CASSPRLVISPGELFF.

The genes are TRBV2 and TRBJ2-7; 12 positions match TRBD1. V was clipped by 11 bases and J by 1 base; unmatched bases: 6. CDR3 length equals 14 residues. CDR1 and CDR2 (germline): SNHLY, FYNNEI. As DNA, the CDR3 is TGTGCCGGGACAGGGGGCGCCGGTTCCTACGAGCAGTACTTC. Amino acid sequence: CAGTGGAGSYEQYF. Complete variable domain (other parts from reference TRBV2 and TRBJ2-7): EPEVTQTPSHQVTQMGQEVILRCVPISNHLYFYWYRQILGQKVEFLVSFYNNEISEKSEIFDDQFSVERPDGSNFTLKIRSTKLEDSAMYFCAGTGGAGSYEQYFGPGTRLTVT.

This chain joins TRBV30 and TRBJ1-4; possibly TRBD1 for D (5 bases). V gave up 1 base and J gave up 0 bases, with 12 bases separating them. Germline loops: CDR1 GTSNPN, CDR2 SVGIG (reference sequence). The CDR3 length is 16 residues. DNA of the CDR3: TGTGCCTGGAGTGGAGTCAGGGCCTCAACTAATGAAAAACTGTTTTTT. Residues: CAWSGVRASTNEKLFF.

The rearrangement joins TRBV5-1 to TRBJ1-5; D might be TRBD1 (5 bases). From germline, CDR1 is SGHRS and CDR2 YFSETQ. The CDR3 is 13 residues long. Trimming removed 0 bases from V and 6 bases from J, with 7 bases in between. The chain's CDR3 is CASSLAGFQPQHF. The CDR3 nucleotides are TGCGCCAGCAGCTTGGCAGGGTTTCAGCCCCAGCATTTT.

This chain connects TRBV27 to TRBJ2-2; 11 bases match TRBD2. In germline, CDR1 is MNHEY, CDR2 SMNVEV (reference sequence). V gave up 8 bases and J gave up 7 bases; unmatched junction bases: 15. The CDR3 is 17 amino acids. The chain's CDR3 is CASGPGVAGGPVGELFF. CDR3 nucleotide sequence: TGTGCCAGCGGCCCAGGAGTAGCGGGGGGGCCGGTCGGGGAGCTGTTTTTT.

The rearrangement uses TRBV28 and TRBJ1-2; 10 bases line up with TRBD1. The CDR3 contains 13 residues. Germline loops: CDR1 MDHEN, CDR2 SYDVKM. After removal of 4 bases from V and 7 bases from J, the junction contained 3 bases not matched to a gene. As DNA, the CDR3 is TGTGCCAGCAGTTCGACAGGGGGCTTTGGCTACACCTTC. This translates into CASSSTGGFGYTF.

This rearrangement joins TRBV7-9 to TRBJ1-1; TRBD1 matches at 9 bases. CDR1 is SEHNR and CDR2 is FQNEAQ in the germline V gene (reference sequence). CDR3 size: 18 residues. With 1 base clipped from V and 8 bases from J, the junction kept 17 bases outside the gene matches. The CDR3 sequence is CASSLVRQGDGVGREAFF. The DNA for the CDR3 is TGTGCCAGCAGCTTAGTAAGACAGGGGGACGGTGTGGGAAGGGAAGCTTTCTTT.

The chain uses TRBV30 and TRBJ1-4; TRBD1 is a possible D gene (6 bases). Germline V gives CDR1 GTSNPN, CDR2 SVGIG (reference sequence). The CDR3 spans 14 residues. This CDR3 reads CAVSGDATNEKLFF. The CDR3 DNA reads TGTGCTGTTTCAGGGGATGCAACTAATGAAAAACTGTTTTTT. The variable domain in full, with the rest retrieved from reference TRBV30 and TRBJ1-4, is SQTIHQWPATLVQPVGSPLSLECTVEGTSNPNLYWYRQAAGRGLQLLFYSVGIGQISSEVPQNLSASRPQDRQFILSSKKLLLSDSGFYLCAVSGDATNEKLFFGSGTQLSVL.